The 16 T cell receptor beta chains below all came from one sample that was sequenced in a study. MiXCR was run by TCRdb on the 5' RACE reads, yielding one entry per CDR3 protein. This table holds 34,000 or so distinct CDR3 sequences, approximately 30% found once. Tregs were sorted as CD4+CD25+CD127-/low cells. The source material was tumor-infiltrating Tregs sorted from the breast tumor. Every receptor here comes from a female donor with breast cancer.

There are a few counts of this clonotype. This CDR3 fails to terminate in the conserved phenylalanine or tryptophan, so it likely reflects a read error. This chain links TRBV14 with TRBJ1-2; D ambiguous. CDR3 size: 14 residues. V shed 0 bases and J shed 2 bases, with 7 bases lying between them. The V gene's germline CDR1 is SGHDN and CDR2 FVKESK. CDR3 sequence (DNA): TGTGCCAGCAGCCAAGAATACACCAACTATGGCTACACCTTA. It yields the protein CASSQEYTNYGYTL.

A word on this clonotype: The CDR3 carries no conserved terminal phenylalanine or tryptophan, so it likely arises from a read error. V usage is TRBV6-5 and J usage is TRBJ1-2, with a weak D call TRBD1 (6 bases). Between the trimmed V and J ends, which lost 5 bases and 5 bases, there was a span of 18 bases. Germline V gives CDR1 MNHEY, CDR2 SVGAGI. This CDR3 comprises 15 residues. CDR3 region: CASSTRGGQIYGYTI. Written as DNA, the CDR3 is TGTGCCAGCAGTACCCGCGGGGGGCAGATATATGGCTACACCATC.

This clonotype was seen many times. The rearrangement links TRBV4-1 to TRBJ1-1; D unresolved. The germline V gene encodes CDR1 MGHRA and CDR2 YSYEKL. CDR3 length: 15 amino acids. V was trimmed by 1 base and J by 1 base, leaving 10 bases between them. The CDR3 region has the DNA TGCGCCAGCAGCCAAGCTCCTGGAGCGAACACTGAAGCTTTCTTT. It specifies CASSQAPGANTEAFF.

In its sample, this clonotype was seen many times. This rearrangement joins TRBV19 to TRBJ1-5, with TRBD1 matching over 7 bases. The CDR3 length is 14 residues. Germline trimming cut 9 bases from V and 7 bases from J; bases unmatched to any gene: 12. The germline CDR1 and CDR2 sequences are LNHDA and SQIVND (reference sequence). CDR3 region: CASRLQGMGQPQHF. DNA for the CDR3: TGTGCCAGCCGTCTACAGGGGATGGGACAGCCCCAGCATTTT.

There are a few counts of this clonotype. This sequence joins TRBV7-9 and TRBJ2-1; D unresolved. Germline CDR1 SEHNR, CDR2 FQNEAQ (reference sequence). Deletions cut 6 bases from V and 1 base from J, with 13 bases between. CDR3 length: 15 residues. The DNA for the CDR3 is TGTGCCAGCAGGGAGCTGATCGGGTCCTACAATGAGCAGTTCTTC. This codes for CASRELIGSYNEQFF.

The chain combines TRBV12-3 or TRBV12-4 with TRBJ2-7, with D hard to call. V was shortened by 5 bases and J by 4 bases, with 15 bases between the two germline ends. This CDR3 has 14 residues. CDR3 amino acids: CASSPTSGIYEQYF. In DNA, the CDR3 is TGTGCCAGCAGTCCTACCAGTGGGATTTACGAGCAGTACTTC.

Concerning this clonotype itself: A much larger clonotype is one base distant, so this may be a read error. The chain uses TRBV3-1 and TRBJ1-2; 8 bases match TRBD1. The germline V gene encodes CDR1 LGHDT and CDR2 YNNKEL (reference sequence). There are 15 residues in the CDR3. CDR3 sequence reads: CANSQGPTGVRGYTF. The DNA for the CDR3 is TGTGCCAACAGCCAAGGCCCGACAGGGGTTAGAGGCTACACCTTC.

This clonotype has ten or more counts. The chain is built from TRBV2 and TRBJ2-1, with D maybe TRBD2 (6 bases). The CDR3 covers 15 residues. Germline V gene lookup returns CDR1 SNHLY and CDR2 FYNNEI. The germline V and J ends were trimmed by 5 bases and 4 bases, with 15 bases remaining between them. CDR3 coding DNA: TGTGCCAGCAGTTCGGGTGCGGGATTATACAATGAGCAGTTCTTC. Its protein product is CASSSGAGLYNEQFF.

This clonotype was seen more than once but under ten times. V is TRBV12-3 or TRBV12-4 and J is TRBJ1-5, with D maybe TRBD1 (6 bases). The CDR3 consists of 15 residues. V lost 5 bases and J lost 4, with 15 bases in between. In nucleotides, the CDR3 is TGTGCCAGCAGTCCCCCACAGGGAGGAAATCAGCCCCAGCATTTT. Translated, it gives CASSPPQGGNQPQHF.

This clonotype was observed many times. The J gene is TRBJ1-6, the V gene TRBV20-1, with D perhaps matching TRBD1 (5 bases). The length of the CDR3 is 13 residues. Germline CDR1 DFQATT, CDR2 SNEGSKA (reference sequence). V lost 3 bases, J lost 3 bases, and 6 bases lay in between. CDR3 amino acids: CSARTDYNSPLHF. The CDR3 nucleotides are TGCAGTGCTAGGACAGACTATAATTCACCCCTCCACTTT.

This clonotype was recorded at least ten times. The chain employs TRBV9 and TRBJ1-1; 7 bases map to TRBD1. There are 14 residues in the CDR3. The ends lost 4 bases at V and 6 bases at J; junction bases unmatched: 9. CDR1 is SGDLS, CDR2 YYNGEE, per germline. The CDR3 sequence is CASSIRDSSPEAFF. The CDR3 DNA follows: TGTGCCAGCAGCATTCGGGACAGTTCCCCTGAAGCTTTCTTT. The variable domain in full, completed from reference TRBV9 and TRBJ1-1, reads DSGVTQTPKHLITATGQRVTLRCSPRSGDLSVYWYQQSLDQGLQFLIQYYNGEERAKGNILERFSAQQFPDLHSELNLSSLELGDSALYFCASSIRDSSPEAFFGQGTRLTVV.

This clonotype appeared many times. The V call is TRBV6-5, the J call TRBJ2-3; D uncertain. The CDR3 has 12 residues. Trimming stripped 5 bases from V and 8 bases from J, with 11 bases between. Germline CDR1 and CDR2: MNHEY and SVGAGI. The CDR3 DNA is TGTGCCAGCAGTCCCACTTCGGGTACGCAGTATTTT. Translating gives CASSPTSGTQYF.

In this sample, this clonotype turned up many times. The chain uses TRBV10-3 and TRBJ1-1; 7 bases map to TRBD1. The CDR3 extends over 12 amino acids. Unmatched junction bases numbered 4, after V lost 6 bases and J lost 6 bases. Per the germline V gene, CDR1 is ENHRY and CDR2 is SYGVKD. The CDR3 DNA follows: TGTGCCATCAGCGGAACAGGGGCTGAAGCTTTCTTT. Protein sequence: CAISGTGAEAFF.

This clonotype was seen ten or more times. The chain uses TRBV9 and TRBJ2-7, with 7 bases matching TRBD1. This CDR3 has 14 amino acids. V was clipped by 3 bases and J by 0 bases; unmatched bases: 3. Per germline, CDR1 SGDLS and CDR2 YYNGEE. Here the CDR3 reads CASSAWDSSYEQYF. In nucleotides, the CDR3 is TGTGCCAGCAGCGCCTGGGACAGCTCCTACGAGCAGTACTTC.

Notes on this clonotype: It may be a read error: a sequence one base away is much more abundant. The chain couples TRBV7-2 to TRBJ2-3; the match to TRBD2 covers 7 bases. The CDR3 covers 18 residues. Germline trimming cut 6 bases from V and 2 bases from J; bases unmatched to any gene: 17. Germline CDR1 SGHTA, CDR2 FQGNSA. CDR3 sequence (DNA): TGTGCCAGCAGTTCAAGGACTGGCGGGAGACGGGACACAGATACGCAGTATTTT. Protein: CASSSRTGGRRDTDTQYF.

CDR3 region: CSGGGSGYNEQFF. CDR3 sequence (DNA): TGCAGCGGTGGGGGAAGCGGTTACAATGAGCAGTTCTTC. The chain links TRBV29-1 to TRBJ2-1; either TRBD1 or TRBD2 may supply D (5 bases each). This CDR3 region has 13 residues. V lost 7 bases and J lost 4, with 14 bases in between. Germline loops: CDR1 SQVTM, CDR2 ANQGSEA.